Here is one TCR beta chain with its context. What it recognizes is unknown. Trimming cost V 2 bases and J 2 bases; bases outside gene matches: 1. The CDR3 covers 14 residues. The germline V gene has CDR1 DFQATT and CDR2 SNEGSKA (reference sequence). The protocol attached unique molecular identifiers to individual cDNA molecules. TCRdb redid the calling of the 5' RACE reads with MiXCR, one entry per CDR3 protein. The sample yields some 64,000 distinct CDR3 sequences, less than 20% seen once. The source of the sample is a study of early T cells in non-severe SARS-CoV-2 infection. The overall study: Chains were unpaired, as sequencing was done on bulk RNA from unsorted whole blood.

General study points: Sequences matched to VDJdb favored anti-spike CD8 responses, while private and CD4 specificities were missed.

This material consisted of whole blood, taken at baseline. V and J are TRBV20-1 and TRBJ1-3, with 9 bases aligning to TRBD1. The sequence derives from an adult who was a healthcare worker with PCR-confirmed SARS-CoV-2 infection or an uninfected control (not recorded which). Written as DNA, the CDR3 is TGCAGTGCTAGAACAGGGGGCCCTGGAAACACCATATATTTT. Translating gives CSARTGGPGNTIYF.